This T cell receptor (beta chain) was recorded in a study of T cells in Graves' hyperthyroidism and ophthalmopathy. The wider study: Blood from the periphery was taken at initial diagnosis, before any treatment.

As for this clonotype: Its target is not known. A read error may account for a junction end that differs from germline.

Authors of the study amplified TCR beta CDR3 regions from RNA transcripts. Primed by the HTBI set, a first-round RT-PCR was run on the TCR CDR3. TCRdb independently ran MiXCR on the multiplex PCR reads; one entry per CDR3 protein. The sample includes hundreds of thousands of distinct CDR3 sequences, approximately 14% of them seen just once. This CDR3 is built from 15 residues. The germline V gene has CDR1 SGHAT and CDR2 FQNNGV. Whole-study findings and limits: Blood shared most expanded thyroid clonotypes above 0.001.

Drawn at first hyperthyroidism diagnosis, the blood sample preceded any ophthalmopathy symptoms. The sequence was obtained from a woman in her twenties or thirties with Graves' hyperthyroidism that later progressed to Graves' ophthalmopathy. The V gene is TRBV11-2, the J gene TRBJ2-1; D is perhaps TRBD1 or TRBD2 (6 bases each). Material: blood. The CDR3 is CASSSWGADYNDQCF. The CDR3 nucleotides read TGTGCCAGCAGCTCGTGGGGGGCAGATTACAATGATCAGTGCTTC.